The clone carrying this T cell receptor beta chain has more than one count but fewer than ten. As it was prepared, the TCRbeta library received unique molecular identifiers. Using its own MiXCR run on the PCR reads, TCRdb lists one record per CDR3 protein. The data hold over 550,000 distinct CDR3 sequences, with 8% to 11% observed a single time. The data are from a study of T-cell reconstitution after alpha-beta-depleted transplantation in children. The germline V and J ends were trimmed by 3 bases and 4 bases, with 10 bases remaining between them. The CDR3 extends over 13 amino acids. Germline V gene lookup returns CDR1 SQVTM and CDR2 ANQGSEA.

The chain recombines TRBV29-1 with TRBJ2-1; D ambiguous. The sequence was obtained from a human donor who donated a stem cell graft to a child with acute myeloid leukemia. The sequencing used PBMCs from the stem cell graft donor, collected from the stem cell graft. CDR3 amino acids: CSVDGRVYNEQFF. The DNA of the CDR3 is TGCAGCGTTGATGGTAGGGTTTACAATGAGCAGTTCTTC.